What follows describes a single T cell receptor beta chain. Its antigen is as yet unknown. The data derive from a study of Ad26.COV2.S vaccination and SARS-CoV-2 variants. For the study at large: The donor was enrolled in the Ad26.COV2.S arm of the COV1001 trial. Each vaccinee took Ad26.COV2.S intramuscularly, once or twice 56 days apart.

TCRdb keeps only in-frame clones here, not all; method: immunoSEQ multiplex PCR. The sample includes roughly 700,000 clones, around 90% of them seen just once. CDR3 length equals 15 residues. V lost 3 bases to trimming and J lost 3 bases, with 11 bases between them. CDR1 is LGHDT and CDR2 is YNNKEL in the germline V gene (reference sequence). Whole-study results and caveats: After vaccination, reports described spike-specific CD8+ and CD4+ T cell responses as showing substantial breadth. Measurement of non-spike TCR breadth gave similar results in vaccine and placebo recipients.

The treatment denotes: about 20 received Ad26.COV2.S at low or high dose, single or two shots; about 5 received placebo; per-sample allocation not given. At day 63 after the first vaccine or placebo injection, samples were drawn. The sequence was collected from a person aged 18-60 years who received the Ad26.COV2.S COVID-19 vaccine or a placebo. Sequenced material: peripheral blood, taken in a trial of Ad26.COV2.S vaccine versus placebo. The chain recombines TRBV3-1 (or the pseudogene TRBV3-2) with TRBJ1-4, with a possible D match to TRBD1 (5 bases). In nucleotides, the CDR3 is TGTGCCAGCAGCCACGGGCAGGGAGCTAATGAAAAACTGTTTTTT. As protein: CASSHGQGANEKLFF.